This TCR beta chain was captured by sequencing in a study of cytomegalovirus exposure and HLA in healthy donors. Primers included in the PCR were 60 Vbeta and 13 Jbeta primers. Clones were sequenced by immunoSEQ multiplex PCR, and TCRdb holds only the in-frame ones, with some missing. The table shows 80,000 to 95,000 clones, with 70% to 75% occurring only once. The CDR3 has 17 residues. Sequenced input: PBMCs. This chain joins TRBV21-1 and TRBJ1-5; no DNA check was done on the table's D call, TRBD1. TRBV21-1 represents a pseudogene. This TCR derives from a young woman in good health and CMV-seropositive. The CDR3 coding sequence is TGTGCCAGCAGCAAAGATACAGGACAACGGTCTAATCAGCCCCAGCATTTT. Translation gives CASSKDTGQRSNQPQHF.